A selection of T cell receptor beta chains follows, all from one sample in a study of blood T cell repertoires in COVID-19. Method: immunoSEQ multiplex PCR; TCRdb's copy keeps in-frame clones and lacks some. The sample lists approximately 210,000 clones; about 90% were seen once. The sequencing input was peripheral blood. Receptor source: a man younger than 35 with active or convalescent COVID-19. CDR3s include the opening cysteine and the closing phenylalanine or tryptophan. The D gene is left open where the match is weak. Some rows have no size entry. The others give once, few or many, or a class for an expanded clone.

V gene: TRBV4-2; J gene: TRBJ2-7; D gene: TRBD2; clone size: NA; CDR3 protein: CASSQERTSGKSAYEQYF; CDR3 DNA: TGTGCCAGCAGCCAAGAACGAACTAGCGGGAAGAGCGCCTACGAGCAGTACTTC
V gene: TRBV10-3; J gene: TRBJ1-2; D gene: NA; clone size: NA; CDR3 protein: CAISRTGTGYTF; CDR3 DNA: TGTGCCATCAGCCGAACAGGGACTGGCTACACCTTC
V gene: TRBV30; J gene: TRBJ1-3; D gene: NA; clone size: NA; CDR3 protein: CAWSPRTDSGNTIYF; CDR3 DNA: TGTGCCTGGAGTCCCCGGACAGATTCTGGAAACACCATATATTTT
V gene: TRBV3-1/TRBV3-2; J gene: TRBJ1-3; D gene: NA; clone size: NA; CDR3 protein: CASSQLGNTIYF; CDR3 DNA: TGTGCCAGCAGCCAACTCGGAAACACCATATATTTT
V gene: TRBV10-2; J gene: TRBJ1-1; D gene: NA; clone size: NA; CDR3 protein: CASSDSTGKAFF; CDR3 DNA: TGCGCCAGCAGTGATAGTACAGGAAAAGCTTTCTTT
V gene: TRBV3-1/TRBV3-2; J gene: TRBJ1-2; D gene: NA; clone size: NA; CDR3 protein: CASSQDRGHGYTF; CDR3 DNA: TGTGCCAGCAGCCAAGACAGGGGTCATGGCTACACCTTC
V gene: TRBV5-4; J gene: TRBJ2-1; D gene: TRBD2; clone size: NA; CDR3 protein: CASSGPPSGRMNEQFF; CDR3 DNA: TGTGCCAGCAGCGGCCCCCCTAGCGGGAGGATGAATGAGCAGTTCTTC
V gene: TRBV3-1/TRBV3-2; J gene: TRBJ1-1; D gene: TRBD1; clone size: NA; CDR3 protein: CASSSFPGALGQTEAFF; CDR3 DNA: TGTGCCAGCAGCTCCTTTCCGGGAGCCCTGGGACAGACTGAAGCTTTCTTT
V gene: TRBV4-3; J gene: TRBJ1-1; D gene: NA; clone size: NA; CDR3 protein: CASSQDRVRTEAFF; CDR3 DNA: TGCGCCAGCAGCCAAGACAGGGTACGGACTGAAGCTTTCTTT
V gene: TRBV28; J gene: TRBJ2-3; D gene: NA; clone size: NA; CDR3 protein: CASSLFVSTSSTDTQYF; CDR3 DNA: TGTGCCAGCAGTTTATTTGTTTCAACTAGCAGCACAGATACGCAGTATTTT
V gene: TRBV10-1; J gene: TRBJ2-1; D gene: TRBD2; clone size: NA; CDR3 protein: CASSTSGRSLSSYNEQFF; CDR3 DNA: TGCGCCAGCAGTACTAGCGGGAGGTCTTTGAGCTCCTACAATGAGCAGTTCTTC
V gene: TRBV2; J gene: TRBJ1-1; D gene: TRBD1; clone size: NA; CDR3 protein: CASSFSMGQVNTEAFF; CDR3 DNA: TGTGCCAGCAGTTTTTCAATGGGACAGGTGAACACTGAAGCTTTCTTT
V gene: TRBV20-1; J gene: TRBJ2-3; D gene: NA; clone size: NA; CDR3 protein: CSARGLDTQYF; CDR3 DNA: TGCAGTGCTAGAGGTCTAGATACGCAGTATTTT
V gene: TRBV11-2; J gene: TRBJ2-1; D gene: NA; clone size: NA; CDR3 protein: CASSLSGQISYNEQFF; CDR3 DNA: TGTGCCAGCAGCTTATCTGGACAAATCTCCTACAATGAGCAGTTCTTC
V gene: TRBV4-3; J gene: TRBJ1-5; D gene: TRBD1; clone size: NA; CDR3 protein: CASSPGQGYPFNQPQHF; CDR3 DNA: TGCGCCAGCAGCCCGGGACAGGGTTATCCTTTCAATCAGCCCCAGCATTTT
V gene: TRBV11-3; J gene: TRBJ1-6; D gene: NA; clone size: NA; CDR3 protein: CASSNRGGTFNSPLHF; CDR3 DNA: TGTGCCAGCAGCAATAGGGGTGGAACCTTTAATTCACCCCTCCACTTT
V gene: TRBV19; J gene: TRBJ2-5; D gene: TRBD2; clone size: NA; CDR3 protein: CARIKRASGRSETQYF; CDR3 DNA: TGTGCCAGGATTAAAAGGGCGAGCGGGAGATCGGAGACCCAGTACTTC
V gene: TRBV19; J gene: TRBJ2-4; D gene: TRBD2; clone size: NA; CDR3 protein: CASSDLGGGENIQYF; CDR3 DNA: TGTGCCAGTAGTGACTTAGGCGGGGGGGAAAACATTCAGTACTTC
V gene: TRBV11-3; J gene: TRBJ2-1; D gene: NA; clone size: NA; CDR3 protein: CASSLSPAGDNEQFF; CDR3 DNA: TGTGCCAGCAGCTTAAGTCCCGCAGGGGACAATGAGCAGTTCTTC
V gene: TRBV7-3; J gene: TRBJ2-3; D gene: TRBD1; clone size: once; CDR3 protein: CASSETPGQGSTDTQYF; CDR3 DNA: TGTGCCAGCAGCGAAACCCCGGGACAGGGCTCCACAGATACGCAGTATTTT
V gene: TRBV9; J gene: TRBJ1-6; D gene: TRBD1; clone size: NA; CDR3 protein: CASSQGTVNSPLHF; CDR3 DNA: TGTGCCAGCAGCCAGGGGACAGTAAATTCACCCCTCCACTTT
V gene: TRBV4-3; J gene: TRBJ1-6; D gene: NA; clone size: NA; CDR3 protein: CASSRWGRDSNSPLHF; CDR3 DNA: TGCGCCAGCAGCCGTTGGGGGAGGGATTCTAATTCACCCCTCCACTTT
V gene: TRBV9; J gene: TRBJ2-7; D gene: NA; clone size: NA; CDR3 protein: CASSEGGVAEQYF; CDR3 DNA: TGTGCCAGCAGCGAAGGGGGGGTAGCCGAGCAGTACTTC
V gene: TRBV6-5; J gene: TRBJ2-7; D gene: TRBD2; clone size: NA; CDR3 protein: CASRRALAASYEQYF; CDR3 DNA: TGTGCCAGCAGGCGCGCACTAGCGGCCTCCTACGAGCAGTACTTC
V gene: TRBV9; J gene: TRBJ1-2; D gene: TRBD1; clone size: once; CDR3 protein: CASSGGTGGGYGYTF; CDR3 DNA: TGTGCCAGCAGCGGAGGAACAGGGGGCGGCTATGGCTACACCTTC
V gene: TRBV29-1; J gene: TRBJ1-2; D gene: TRBD1; clone size: NA; CDR3 protein: CSVGTGALSNYGYTF; CDR3 DNA: TGCAGCGTCGGTACAGGGGCCCTCTCTAACTATGGCTACACCTTC
V gene: TRBV5-1; J gene: TRBJ2-2; D gene: NA; clone size: NA; CDR3 protein: CASTLGVGELFF; CDR3 DNA: TGCGCCAGCACCCTAGGGGTCGGGGAGCTGTTTTTT
V gene: TRBV5-1; J gene: TRBJ1-1; D gene: NA; clone size: NA; CDR3 protein: CASSPVDSLNTEAFF; CDR3 DNA: TGCGCCAGCAGCCCAGTGGACAGCTTGAACACTGAAGCTTTCTTT
V gene: TRBV12-5; J gene: TRBJ1-2; D gene: NA; clone size: NA; CDR3 protein: CARQGVDYGYTF; CDR3 DNA: TGTGCTAGACAGGGCGTGGACTATGGCTACACCTTC
V gene: TRBV11-2; J gene: TRBJ1-1; D gene: TRBD1; clone size: NA; CDR3 protein: CASSLEGQGNTEAFF; CDR3 DNA: TGTGCCAGCAGCTTAGAGGGACAGGGAAACACTGAAGCTTTCTTT
V gene: TRBV28; J gene: TRBJ1-6; D gene: TRBD1; clone size: NA; CDR3 protein: CASLDRGGKNSPLHF; CDR3 DNA: TGTGCCAGCCTGGACAGGGGGGGGAAAAATTCACCCCTCCACTTT
V gene: TRBV25-1; J gene: TRBJ2-1; D gene: TRBD2; clone size: NA; CDR3 protein: CASNRRGLAEGPSNEQFF; CDR3 DNA: TGTGCCAGCAATCGACGAGGACTAGCGGAAGGGCCTTCGAATGAGCAGTTCTTC
V gene: TRBV11-2; J gene: TRBJ1-1; D gene: NA; clone size: NA; CDR3 protein: CASSLAGRMNTEAFF; CDR3 DNA: TGTGCCAGCAGCTTGGCAGGGCGTATGAACACTGAAGCTTTCTTT
V gene: TRBV2; J gene: TRBJ2-1; D gene: NA; clone size: once; CDR3 protein: CASRDLKDTGRNEQFF; CDR3 DNA: TGTGCCAGCAGAGATCTAAAGGATACAGGGCGTAATGAGCAGTTCTTC
V gene: TRBV15; J gene: TRBJ1-1; D gene: NA; clone size: NA; CDR3 protein: CATRQRTPNTEAFF; CDR3 DNA: TGTGCCACCCGTCAACGAACACCCAACACTGAAGCTTTCTTT
V gene: TRBV19; J gene: TRBJ2-3; D gene: TRBD1; clone size: NA; CDR3 protein: CATGQYGQGPDTQYF; CDR3 DNA: TGTGCCACTGGGCAGTATGGACAGGGACCAGATACGCAGTATTTT
V gene: TRBV5-6; J gene: TRBJ1-2; D gene: TRBD1; clone size: once; CDR3 protein: CATGQGAYGYTF; CDR3 DNA: TGTGCCACCGGACAGGGAGCCTATGGCTACACCTTC
V gene: TRBV7-3; J gene: TRBJ2-7; D gene: TRBD1; clone size: once; CDR3 protein: CASSLGTGQGDEQYF; CDR3 DNA: TGTGCCAGCAGCTTAGGGACGGGACAGGGCGACGAGCAGTACTTC
V gene: TRBV5-6; J gene: TRBJ2-1; D gene: TRBD2; clone size: NA; CDR3 protein: CASSELAGGYNEQFF; CDR3 DNA: TGTGCCAGCAGCGAACTAGCGGGAGGGTACAATGAGCAGTTCTTC
V gene: TRBV5-1; J gene: TRBJ2-2; D gene: NA; clone size: NA; CDR3 protein: CASSVTGPQDTGELFF; CDR3 DNA: TGCGCCAGCAGCGTGACAGGTCCCCAGGACACCGGGGAGCTGTTTTTT
V gene: TRBV5-1; J gene: TRBJ1-2; D gene: NA; clone size: NA; CDR3 protein: CASSLGTGEGYTF; CDR3 DNA: TGCGCCAGCAGCTTGGGGACCGGGGAGGGCTACACCTTC
V gene: TRBV6-5; J gene: TRBJ1-2; D gene: NA; clone size: NA; CDR3 protein: CASSRRGFYGYTF; CDR3 DNA: TGTGCCAGCAGTCGTAGGGGATTCTATGGCTACACCTTC